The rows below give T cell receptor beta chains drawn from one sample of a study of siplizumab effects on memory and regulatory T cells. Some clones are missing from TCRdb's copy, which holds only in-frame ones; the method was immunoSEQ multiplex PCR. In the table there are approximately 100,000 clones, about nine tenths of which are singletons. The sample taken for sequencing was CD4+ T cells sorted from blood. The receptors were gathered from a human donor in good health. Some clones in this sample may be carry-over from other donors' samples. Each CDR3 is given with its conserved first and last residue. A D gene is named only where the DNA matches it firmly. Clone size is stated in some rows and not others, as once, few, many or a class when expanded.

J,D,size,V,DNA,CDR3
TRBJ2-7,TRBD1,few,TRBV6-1,TGTGCCAGCAGTGAACTCCGGGACAGACCCTACGAGCAGTACTTC,CASSELRDRPYEQYF
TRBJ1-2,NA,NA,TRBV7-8,TGTGCCAGCAGCTTGGCCGGGAAGGGCTACACCTTC,CASSLAGKGYTF
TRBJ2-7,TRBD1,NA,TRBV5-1,TGCGCCAGCAGCTTCGCCGGGACAGGGGACTACGAGCAGTACTTC,CASSFAGTGDYEQYF
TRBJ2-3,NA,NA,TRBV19,TGTGCCAGTAGTCATATTGTTGGGGGCCCCAACACAGATACGCAGTATTTT,CASSHIVGGPNTDTQYF
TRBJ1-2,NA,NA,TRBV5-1,TGCGCCAGCAGCTTACCCAGGGTGGATTCTGGCTACACCTTC,CASSLPRVDSGYTF
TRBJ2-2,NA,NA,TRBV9,TGTGCCAGCAGCGTAGTGGGGACGGGGGACCGGGAGCTGTTTTTT,CASSVVGTGDRELFF
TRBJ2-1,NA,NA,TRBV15,TGTGCCACCAGCATCGACCAGCGGAGGGGTGAGCAGTTCTTC,CATSIDQRRGEQFF
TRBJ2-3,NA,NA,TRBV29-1,TGCAGCGTCCCTACCCTACAGGGAGGCCCACGGGGCACAGATACGCAGTATTTT,CSVPTLQGGPRGTDTQYF
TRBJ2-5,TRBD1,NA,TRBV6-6,TGTGCCAGCAGTTTAAGGACAGGGGGCCAAGAGACCCAGTACTTC,CASSLRTGGQETQYF
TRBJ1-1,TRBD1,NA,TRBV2,TGTGCCAGCAGCGAACAGGGGGCGCCGAACACTGAAGCTTTCTTT,CASSEQGAPNTEAFF
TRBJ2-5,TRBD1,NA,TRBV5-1,TGCGCCAGCAGCTGGGCCGGGACAGCACAAGAGACCCAGTACTTC,CASSWAGTAQETQYF
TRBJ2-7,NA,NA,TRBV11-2,TGTGCCAGCAGCTCCTCTGGTGTAGGGGGCTACGAGCAGTACTTC,CASSSSGVGGYEQYF
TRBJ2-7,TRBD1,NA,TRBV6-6,TGTGCCAGCAGTTCCGTCGGGACAGGGAACTACTACGAGCAGTACTTC,CASSSVGTGNYYEQYF
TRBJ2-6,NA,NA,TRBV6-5,TGTGCCAGCACCTACGCGGTGTCGGTGACTTTC,CASTYAVSVTF
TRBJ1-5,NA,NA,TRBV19,TGTGCGTCGGCAGTAGGGTCAGGGCATCAGCCCCAGCATTTT,CASAVGSGHQPQHF
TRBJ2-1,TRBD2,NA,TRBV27,TGTGCCAGCAGTTTAATCGGGGGGAATGAGCAGTTCTTC,CASSLIGGNEQFF
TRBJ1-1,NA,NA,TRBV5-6,TGTGCCAGCAGCTTGGCGTGGGGCGTCATGAACACTGAAGCTTTCTTT,CASSLAWGVMNTEAFF
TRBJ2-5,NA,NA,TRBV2,TGTGCCAGCAGTTCTAAAGAGACCCAGTACTTC,CASSSKETQYF
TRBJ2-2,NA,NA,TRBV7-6,TGTGCCAGCAGCTTAGTCGCTGCGGGGTGGACGAACACCGGGGAGCTGTTTTTT,CASSLVAAGWTNTGELFF
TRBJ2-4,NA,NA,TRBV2,TGTGCCAGCACCGGTGGAGCCAAAAACATTCAGTACTTC,CASTGGAKNIQYF
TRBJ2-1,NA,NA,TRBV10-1,TGCGCCAGTAGTCGGGACGCAAGCTCCTACAATGAGCAGTTCTTC,CASSRDASSYNEQFF
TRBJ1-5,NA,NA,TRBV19,TGTGCCAGTAGTATTAGGGCAGAGCCGCCCCAGCATTTT,CASSIRAEPPQHF